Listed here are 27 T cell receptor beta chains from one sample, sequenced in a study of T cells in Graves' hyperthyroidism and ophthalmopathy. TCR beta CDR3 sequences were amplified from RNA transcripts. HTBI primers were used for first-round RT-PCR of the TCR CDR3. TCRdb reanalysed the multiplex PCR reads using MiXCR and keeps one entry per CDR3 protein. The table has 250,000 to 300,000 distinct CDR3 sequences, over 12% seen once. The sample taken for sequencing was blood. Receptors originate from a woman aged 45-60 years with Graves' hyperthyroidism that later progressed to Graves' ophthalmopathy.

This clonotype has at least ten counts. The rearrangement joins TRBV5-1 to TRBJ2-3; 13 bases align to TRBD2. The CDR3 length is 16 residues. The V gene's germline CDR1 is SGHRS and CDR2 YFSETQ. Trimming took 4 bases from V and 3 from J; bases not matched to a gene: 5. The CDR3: CASSPGLAGVTDTQYF. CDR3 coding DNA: TGCGCCAGCAGCCCCGGACTAGCGGGAGTGACAGATACGCAGTATTTT.

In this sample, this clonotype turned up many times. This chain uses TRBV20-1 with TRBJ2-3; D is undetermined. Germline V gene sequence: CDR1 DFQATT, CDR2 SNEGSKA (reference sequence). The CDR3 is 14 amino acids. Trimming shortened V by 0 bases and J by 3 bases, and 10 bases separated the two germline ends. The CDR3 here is CSARDWLVTDTQYF. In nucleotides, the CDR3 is TGCAGTGCTAGAGATTGGTTAGTTACAGATACGCAGTATTTT.

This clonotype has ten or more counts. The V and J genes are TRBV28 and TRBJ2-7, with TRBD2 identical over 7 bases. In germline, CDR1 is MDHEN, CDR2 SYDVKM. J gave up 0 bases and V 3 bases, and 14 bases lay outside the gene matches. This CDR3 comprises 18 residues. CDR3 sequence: CASSFPQFSSGSSYEQYF. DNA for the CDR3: TGTGCCAGCAGTTTTCCTCAATTTTCTAGCGGAAGCTCCTACGAGCAGTACTTC.

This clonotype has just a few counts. As DNA, the CDR3 is TGTGCCATCACCGCGGGTTATAACACCGGGGAGCTGTTTTTT. Protein sequence: CAITAGYNTGELFF. V is TRBV10-3 and J is TRBJ2-2; D is possibly TRBD2 (5 bases). Trimming took off 7 bases at V and 2 bases at J, with 11 bases between the two ends. In germline, CDR1 is ENHRY, CDR2 SYGVKD. The CDR3 contains 14 residues.

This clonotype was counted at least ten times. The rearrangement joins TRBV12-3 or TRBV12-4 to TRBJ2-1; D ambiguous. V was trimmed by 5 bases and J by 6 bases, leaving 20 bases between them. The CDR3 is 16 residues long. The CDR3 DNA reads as TGTGCCAGCAGTCCGACCCGCAGGAAAGTACGCAATGAGCAGTTCTTC. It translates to CASSPTRRKVRNEQFF.

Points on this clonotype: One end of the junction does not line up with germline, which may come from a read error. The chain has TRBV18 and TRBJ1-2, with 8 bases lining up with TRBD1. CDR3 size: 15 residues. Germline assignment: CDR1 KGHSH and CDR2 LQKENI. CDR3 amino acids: CASSPGDRPDYGYAF. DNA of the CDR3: TGTGCCAGCTCACCCGGGGACAGGCCCGACTATGGCTACGCCTTC.

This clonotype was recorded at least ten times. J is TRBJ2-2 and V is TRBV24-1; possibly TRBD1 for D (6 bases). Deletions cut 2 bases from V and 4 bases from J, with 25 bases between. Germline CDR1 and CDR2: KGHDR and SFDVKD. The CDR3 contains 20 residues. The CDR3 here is CATSDSEDSIRGSGTGELFF. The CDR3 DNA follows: TGTGCCACCAGTGATTCCGAGGACAGTATCAGGGGTTCGGGCACCGGGGAGCTGTTTTTT.

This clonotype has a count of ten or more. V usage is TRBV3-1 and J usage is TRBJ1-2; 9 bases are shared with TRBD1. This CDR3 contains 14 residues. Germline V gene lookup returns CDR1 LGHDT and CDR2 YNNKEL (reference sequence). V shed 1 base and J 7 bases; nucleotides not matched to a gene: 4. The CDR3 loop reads CASSQGGQGGGYTF. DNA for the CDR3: TGTGCCAGCAGCCAAGGGGGACAGGGAGGTGGCTACACCTTC.

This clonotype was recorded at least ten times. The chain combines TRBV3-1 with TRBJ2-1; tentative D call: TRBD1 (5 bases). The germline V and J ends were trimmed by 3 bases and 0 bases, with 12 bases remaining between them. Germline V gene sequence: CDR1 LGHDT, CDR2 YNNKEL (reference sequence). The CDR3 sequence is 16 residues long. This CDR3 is CASSQRQLSSYNEQFF. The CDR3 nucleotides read TGTGCCAGCAGCCAGAGACAGTTGAGCTCCTACAATGAGCAGTTCTTC.

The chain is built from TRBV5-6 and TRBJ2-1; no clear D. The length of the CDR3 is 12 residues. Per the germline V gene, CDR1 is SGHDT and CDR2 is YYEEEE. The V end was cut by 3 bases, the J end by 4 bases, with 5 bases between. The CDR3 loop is CASSSKYNEQFF. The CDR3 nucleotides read TGTGCCAGCAGCTCAAAATACAATGAGCAGTTCTTC.

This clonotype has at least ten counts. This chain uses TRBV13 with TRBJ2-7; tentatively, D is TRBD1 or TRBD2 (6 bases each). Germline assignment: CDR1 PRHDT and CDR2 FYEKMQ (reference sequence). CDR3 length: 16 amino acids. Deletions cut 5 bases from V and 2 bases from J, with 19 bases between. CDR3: CASSPNPGDTTYEQYF. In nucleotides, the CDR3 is TGTGCCAGCAGCCCAAACCCGGGGGACACTACCTACGAGCAGTACTTC.

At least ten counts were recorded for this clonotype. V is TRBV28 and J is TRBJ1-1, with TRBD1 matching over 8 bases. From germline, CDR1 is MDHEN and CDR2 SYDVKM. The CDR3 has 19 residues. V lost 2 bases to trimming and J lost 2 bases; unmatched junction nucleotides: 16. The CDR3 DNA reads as TGTGCCAGCAGTTTACCAGGGGGCGCGCTAGTTTCTCGAAACACTGAAGCTTTCTTT. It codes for CASSLPGGALVSRNTEAFF.

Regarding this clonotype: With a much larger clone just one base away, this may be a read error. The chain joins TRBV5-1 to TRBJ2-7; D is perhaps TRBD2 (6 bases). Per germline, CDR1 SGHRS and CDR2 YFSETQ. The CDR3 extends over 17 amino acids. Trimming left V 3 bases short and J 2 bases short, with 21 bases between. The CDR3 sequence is CASSWPSNRLDPYEQYF. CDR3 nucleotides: TGCGCCAGCAGCTGGCCATCAAATAGACTAGACCCCTACGAGCAGTACTTC.

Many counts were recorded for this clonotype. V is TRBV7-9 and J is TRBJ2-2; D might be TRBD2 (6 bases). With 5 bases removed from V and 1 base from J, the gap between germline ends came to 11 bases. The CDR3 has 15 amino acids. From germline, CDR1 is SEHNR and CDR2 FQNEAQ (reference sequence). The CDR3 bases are TGTGCCAGCAGCCCCCGCGGGGAGAACACCGGGGAGCTGTTTTTT. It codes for CASSPRGENTGELFF.

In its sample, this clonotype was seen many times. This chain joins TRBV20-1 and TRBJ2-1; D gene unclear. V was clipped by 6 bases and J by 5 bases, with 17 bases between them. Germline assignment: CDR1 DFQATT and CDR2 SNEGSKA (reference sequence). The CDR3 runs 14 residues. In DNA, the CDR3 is TGCAGTGCCCCCCAGGTCCTACGGAACAATGAGCAGTTCTTC. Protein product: CSAPQVLRNNEQFF.

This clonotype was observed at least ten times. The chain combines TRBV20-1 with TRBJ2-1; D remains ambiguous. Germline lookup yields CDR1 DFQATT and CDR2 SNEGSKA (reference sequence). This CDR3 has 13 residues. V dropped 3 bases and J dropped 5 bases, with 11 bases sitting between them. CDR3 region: CSASWWPHNEQFF. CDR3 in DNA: TGCAGTGCTAGTTGGTGGCCTCACAATGAGCAGTTCTTC.

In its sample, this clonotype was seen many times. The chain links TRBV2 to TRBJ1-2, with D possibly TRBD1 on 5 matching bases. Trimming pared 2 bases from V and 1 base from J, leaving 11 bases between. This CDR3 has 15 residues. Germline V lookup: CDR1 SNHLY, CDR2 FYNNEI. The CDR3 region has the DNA TGTGCCAGCAGTGAAAAAAGGACAATTAACTATGGCTACACCTTC. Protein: CASSEKRTINYGYTF. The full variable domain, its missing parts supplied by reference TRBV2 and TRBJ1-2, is EPEVTQTPSHQVTQMGQEVILRCVPISNHLYFYWYRQILGQKVEFLVSFYNNEISEKSEIFDDQFSVERPDGSNFTLKIRSTKLEDSAMYFCASSEKRTINYGYTFGSGTRLTVV.

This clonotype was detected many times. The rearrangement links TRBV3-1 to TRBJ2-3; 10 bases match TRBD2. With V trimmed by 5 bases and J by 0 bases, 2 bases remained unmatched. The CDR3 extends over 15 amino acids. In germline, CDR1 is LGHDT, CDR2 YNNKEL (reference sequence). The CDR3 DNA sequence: TGTGCCAGCAGCTTACTAGCGGGGAGCACAGATACGCAGTATTTT. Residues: CASSLLAGSTDTQYF.

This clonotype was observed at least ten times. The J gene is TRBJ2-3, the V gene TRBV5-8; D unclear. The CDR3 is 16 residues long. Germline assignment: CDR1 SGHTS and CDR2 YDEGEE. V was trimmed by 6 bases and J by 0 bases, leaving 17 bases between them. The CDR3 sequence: CASTDQEKGSTDTQYF. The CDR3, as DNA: TGTGCCAGCACCGATCAGGAAAAGGGCAGCACAGATACGCAGTATTTT.

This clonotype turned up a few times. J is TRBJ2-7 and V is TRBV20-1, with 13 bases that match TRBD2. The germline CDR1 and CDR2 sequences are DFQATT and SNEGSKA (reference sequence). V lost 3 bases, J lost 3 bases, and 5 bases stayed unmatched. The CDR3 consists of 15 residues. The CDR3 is CSARGGLAGVYEQYF. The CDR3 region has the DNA TGCAGTGCTAGGGGAGGACTAGCGGGAGTCTACGAGCAGTACTTC.

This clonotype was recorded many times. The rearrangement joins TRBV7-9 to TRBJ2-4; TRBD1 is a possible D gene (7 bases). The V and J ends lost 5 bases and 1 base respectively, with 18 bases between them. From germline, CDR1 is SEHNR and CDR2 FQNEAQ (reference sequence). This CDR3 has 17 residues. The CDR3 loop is CASSGVPGGMAKNIQYF. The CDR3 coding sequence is TGTGCCAGCAGCGGGGTTCCAGGGGGGATGGCCAAAAACATTCAGTACTTC.

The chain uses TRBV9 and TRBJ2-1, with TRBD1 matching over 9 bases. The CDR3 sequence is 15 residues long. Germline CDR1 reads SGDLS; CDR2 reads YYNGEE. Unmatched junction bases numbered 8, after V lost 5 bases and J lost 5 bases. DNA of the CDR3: TGTGCCAGCAGAGCCCCGGGACAGGGCGACAATGAGCAGTTCTTC. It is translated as CASRAPGQGDNEQFF.

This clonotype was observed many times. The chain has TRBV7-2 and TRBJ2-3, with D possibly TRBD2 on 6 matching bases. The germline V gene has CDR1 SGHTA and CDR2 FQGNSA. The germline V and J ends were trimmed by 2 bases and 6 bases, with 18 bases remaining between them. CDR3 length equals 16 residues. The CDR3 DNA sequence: TGTGCCAGCAGCTTATTAATCGGGAGAGTTTGGGATACGCAGTATTTT. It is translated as CASSLLIGRVWDTQYF.

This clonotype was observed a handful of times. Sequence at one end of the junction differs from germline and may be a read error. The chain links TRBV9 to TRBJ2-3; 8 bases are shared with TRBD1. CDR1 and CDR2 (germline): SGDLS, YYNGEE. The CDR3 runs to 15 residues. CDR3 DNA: TGTGCCAGCAGCTCCCGGGACAGGCCGACAGATATGCAGTATTTT. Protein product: CASSSRDRPTDMQYF.

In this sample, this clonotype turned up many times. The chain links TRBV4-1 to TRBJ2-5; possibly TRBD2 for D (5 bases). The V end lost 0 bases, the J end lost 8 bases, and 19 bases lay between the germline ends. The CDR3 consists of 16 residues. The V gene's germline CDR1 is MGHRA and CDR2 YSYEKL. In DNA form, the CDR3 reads TGCGCCAGCAGCCAAGACAATCCGGACTCCTTTGAAACCCAGTACTTC. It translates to CASSQDNPDSFETQYF.

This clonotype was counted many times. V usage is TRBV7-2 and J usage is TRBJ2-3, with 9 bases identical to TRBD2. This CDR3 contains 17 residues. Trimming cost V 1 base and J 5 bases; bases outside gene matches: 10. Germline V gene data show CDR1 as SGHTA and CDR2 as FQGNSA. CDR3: CASSLEIGAGGVDTQYF. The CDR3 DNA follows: TGTGCCAGCAGCTTAGAAATTGGAGCGGGAGGAGTAGATACGCAGTATTTT.

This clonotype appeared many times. In nucleotides, the CDR3 is TGTGCCAGCAGCTACGATTTTGGGGTAAACAATGAGCAGTTCTTC. This translates into CASSYDFGVNNEQFF. The chain is built from TRBV14 and TRBJ2-1; D is unclear. The V gene's germline CDR1 is SGHDN and CDR2 FVKESK. The ends were cut back, 5 bases at V and 5 bases at J, with 16 bases in the middle. The CDR3 length is 15 residues.